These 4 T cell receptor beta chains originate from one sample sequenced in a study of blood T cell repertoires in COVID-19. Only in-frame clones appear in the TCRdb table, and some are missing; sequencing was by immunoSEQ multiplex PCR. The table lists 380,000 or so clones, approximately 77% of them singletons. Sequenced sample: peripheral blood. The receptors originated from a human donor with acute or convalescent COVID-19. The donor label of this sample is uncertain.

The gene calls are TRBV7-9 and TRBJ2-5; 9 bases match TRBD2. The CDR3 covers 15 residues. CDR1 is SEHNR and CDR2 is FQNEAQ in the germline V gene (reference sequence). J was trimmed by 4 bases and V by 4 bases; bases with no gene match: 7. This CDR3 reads CASSSISGGPETQYF. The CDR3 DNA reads TGTGCCAGCAGCTCCATTAGCGGGGGACCAGAGACCCAGTACTTC.

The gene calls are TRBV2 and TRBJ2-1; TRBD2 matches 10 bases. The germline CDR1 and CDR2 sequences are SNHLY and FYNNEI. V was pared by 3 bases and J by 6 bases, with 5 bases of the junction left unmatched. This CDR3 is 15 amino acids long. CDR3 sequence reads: CASSDWSGRVNEQFF. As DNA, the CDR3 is TGTGCCAGCAGTGATTGGAGCGGGAGGGTCAATGAGCAGTTCTTC.

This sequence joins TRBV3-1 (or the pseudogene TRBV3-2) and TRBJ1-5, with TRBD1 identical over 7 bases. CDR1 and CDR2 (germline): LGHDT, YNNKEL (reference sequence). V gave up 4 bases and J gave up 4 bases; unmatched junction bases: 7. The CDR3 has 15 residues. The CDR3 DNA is TGTGCCAGCAGCCTGTCGGGACAGCGGAATCAGCCCCAGCATTTT. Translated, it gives CASSLSGQRNQPQHF.

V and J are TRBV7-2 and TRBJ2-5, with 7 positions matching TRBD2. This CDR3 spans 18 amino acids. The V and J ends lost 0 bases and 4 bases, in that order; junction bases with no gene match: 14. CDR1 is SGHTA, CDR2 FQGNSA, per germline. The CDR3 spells CASSLAPAGVQLGETQYF. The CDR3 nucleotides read TGTGCCAGCAGCTTAGCCCCTGCGGGAGTACAGTTAGGAGAGACCCAGTACTTC.